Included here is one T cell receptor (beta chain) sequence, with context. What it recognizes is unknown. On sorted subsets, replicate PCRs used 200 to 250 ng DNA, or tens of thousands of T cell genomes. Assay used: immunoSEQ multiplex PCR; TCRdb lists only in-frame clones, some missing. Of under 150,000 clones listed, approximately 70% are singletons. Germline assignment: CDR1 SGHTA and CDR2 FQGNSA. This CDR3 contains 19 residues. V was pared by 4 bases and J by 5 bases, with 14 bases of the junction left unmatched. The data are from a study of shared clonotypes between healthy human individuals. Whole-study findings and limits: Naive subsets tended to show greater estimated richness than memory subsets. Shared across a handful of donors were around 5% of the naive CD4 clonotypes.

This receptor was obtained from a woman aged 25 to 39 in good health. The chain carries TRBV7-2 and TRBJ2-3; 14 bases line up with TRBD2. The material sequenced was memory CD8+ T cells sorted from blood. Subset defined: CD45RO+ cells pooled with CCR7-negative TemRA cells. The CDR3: CASSSGLAGVYGLGDTQYF. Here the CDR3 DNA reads TGTGCCAGCAGCTCGGGACTAGCGGGAGTTTACGGTTTGGGAGATACGCAGTATTTT.